This T cell receptor (beta chain) appears in the sequencing data of a study of identical twins. A universal primer site was added by template switching, and unique molecular identifiers were carried by the cDNA. TCRdb re-analysed the 5' RACE reads in MiXCR, keeping a single row per CDR3 protein. The sample gives some 500,000 distinct CDR3 sequences, roughly 9.5% of which show up once; roughly 3% is in the top ten. The V gene's germline CDR1 is MDHEN and CDR2 SYDVKM. The CDR3 runs to 14 residues. The germline V and J ends were trimmed by 7 bases and 4 bases, with 14 bases remaining between them. This clonotype was found a few times. Separately, the same data were catalogued under a study of yellow fever vaccine responses in identical twins.

The TCR was taken from a woman younger than 35 in good health. This rearrangement joins TRBV28 to TRBJ2-1; D is ambiguous. The source material was PBMCs. The CDR3: CASTWTGLYNEQFF. As DNA, the CDR3 is TGTGCCAGCACGTGGACCGGGCTTTACAATGAGCAGTTCTTC.